The next 23 T cell receptor beta chains were all read from a single sample in a study of regulatory T cells in long-lasting Graves disease. Assembly of TCR beta libraries relied on iRepertoire HTBI primers together with Arm-PCR of CDR3 regions. TCRdb fed the multiplex PCR reads into MiXCR, producing one record per CDR3 protein. The sample shows approximately 350,000 distinct CDR3 sequences, 16% of them seen only once. The time point is: newly diagnosed GD, antithyroid drugs for less than 3 months. Researchers made the TCR library from RNA that was extracted from PBMCs. These data were also filed under a second study, of T cells in Graves' hyperthyroidism and ophthalmopathy.

The sequencing used peripheral blood mononuclear cells (PBMCs), collected at new diagnosis, from a patient treated with antithyroid drugs. These receptors were obtained from a man aged 40-50 years with Graves disease.

In this sample, this clonotype turned up a few times. The J gene is TRBJ1-2, the V gene TRBV20-1; 7 nucleotides match TRBD1. The CDR3 runs to 14 residues. The germline V gene has CDR1 DFQATT and CDR2 SNEGSKA (reference sequence). The trim removed 6 bases at V and 7 bases at J, leaving 14 bases unmatched. This CDR3 reads CSAPGTESPTGYTF. Here the CDR3 DNA reads TGCAGTGCCCCGGGGACAGAGAGCCCAACTGGCTACACCTTC.

Many counts were recorded for this clonotype. This chain connects TRBV11-2 to TRBJ2-3; possible D gene TRBD1, 6 bases. Trimming pared 3 bases from V and 1 base from J, leaving 11 bases between. The CDR3 consists of 15 residues. Germline loops: CDR1 SGHAT, CDR2 FQNNGV. The CDR3 reads CASSFDRSRTDTQYF. In nucleotides, the CDR3 is TGTGCCAGCAGCTTCGACAGGAGCCGCACAGATACGCAGTATTTT. Drawing the rest from reference TRBV11-2 and TRBJ2-3, the complete variable domain is EAGVAQSPRYKIIEKRQSVAFWCNPISGHATLYWYQQILGQGPKLLIQFQNNGVVDDSQLPKDRFSAERLKGVDSTLKIQPAKLEDSAVYLCASSFDRSRTDTQYFGPGTRLTVL.

This clonotype was observed at least ten times. The J gene is TRBJ2-4, the V gene TRBV2; TRBD1 is a possible D gene (5 bases). V was shortened by 9 bases and J by 5 bases, with 8 bases between the two germline ends. The germline gives CDR1 SNHLY, CDR2 FYNNEI. CDR3 length: 11 residues. The CDR3 bases are TGTGCCAGTGGACATCAAAACATTCAGTACTTC. Its protein is CASGHQNIQYF. Full variable domain (remainder filled in from reference TRBV2 and TRBJ2-4): EPEVTQTPSHQVTQMGQEVILRCVPISNHLYFYWYRQILGQKVEFLVSFYNNEISEKSEIFDDQFSVERPDGSNFTLKIRSTKLEDSAMYFCASGHQNIQYFGAGTRLSVL.

This clonotype was picked up many times. The chain employs TRBV2 and TRBJ1-6; D remains ambiguous. CDR3 size: 12 residues. The V gene lost 3 bases and the J gene lost 7 bases, with 4 bases spanning the gap. Per germline, CDR1 SNHLY and CDR2 FYNNEI. CDR3 nucleotides: TGTGCCAGCAGTGAGGACAATTCACCCCTCCACTTT. This gives the protein CASSEDNSPLHF.

The table lists this clonotype with many counts. This chain connects TRBV28 to TRBJ1-1; 9 bases agree with TRBD1. After removal of 7 bases from V and 3 bases from J, the junction contained 9 bases not matched to a gene. Germline assignment: CDR1 MDHEN and CDR2 SYDVKM. The CDR3 is made up of 15 amino acids. CDR3 sequence: CASKTTGGRHTEAFF. The CDR3 region has the DNA TGTGCCAGCAAAACAACAGGGGGCAGGCACACTGAAGCTTTCTTT.

The chain couples TRBV20-1 to TRBJ2-3, with D uncertain. Looked up from germline, CDR1 is DFQATT and CDR2 is SNEGSKA (reference sequence). V lost 6 bases, J lost 4 bases, and 8 bases lay in between. The CDR3 covers 11 residues. The chain's CDR3 is CSAYKADTQYF. The CDR3 coding sequence is TGCAGTGCCTACAAAGCAGATACGCAGTATTTT.

The chain joins TRBV6-4 to TRBJ2-3, with D perhaps matching TRBD1 or TRBD2 (5 bases each). The CDR3 contains 15 residues. V shed 3 bases and J shed 6 bases, with 16 bases lying between them. CDR1 and CDR2 from the germline V gene are MRHNA and SNTAGT. CDR3 sequence reads: CASSEQKLGDDTQYF. CDR3 bases: TGTGCCAGCAGTGAACAGAAACTCGGGGACGATACGCAGTATTTT.

This clonotype was seen ten or more times. The chain is built from TRBV7-8 and TRBJ1-2, with D perhaps TRBD1 (6 bases). The CDR3 spans 14 residues. Germline V lookup: CDR1 SGHVS, CDR2 FQNEAQ. Deletions cut 1 base from V and 2 bases from J, with 8 bases between. The DNA of the CDR3 is TGTGCCAGCAGCTTAGTGACAGGAAACTATGGCTACACCTTC. As protein: CASSLVTGNYGYTF.

This clonotype came up a few times. This chain links TRBV12-3 or TRBV12-4 with TRBJ2-5; a possible D gene is TRBD1 (5 bases). The CDR3 covers 15 residues. Trimming cost V 5 bases and J 4 bases, with 17 bases left between them. The DNA of the CDR3 is TGTGCCAGCAGTCTACCCCGACTGGGGCCAGAGACCCAGTACTTC. This translates into CASSLPRLGPETQYF.

At least ten counts were recorded for this clonotype. This chain links TRBV28 with TRBJ1-1; 10 bases align to TRBD1. This CDR3 has 15 residues. Germline CDR1 is MDHEN and CDR2 is SYDVKM. V dropped 5 bases and J dropped 5; count of bases not matched to a gene: 8. The chain's CDR3 is CASSPTGGMGTEAFF. The CDR3 region has the DNA TGTGCCAGCAGTCCGACAGGGGGCATGGGGACTGAAGCTTTCTTT.

This clonotype was found a few times. The chain joins TRBV6-5 to TRBJ2-7; perhaps TRBD2 as D (7 bases). The germline V gene encodes CDR1 MNHEY and CDR2 SVGAGI. The V and J ends lost 2 bases and 7 bases respectively, with 18 bases between them. This CDR3 has 15 amino acids. The CDR3 nucleotides read TGTGCCAGCAGTTACCGAGGGGGGGATGGAATGGAGCAGTACTTC. Encoded protein: CASSYRGGDGMEQYF.

In its sample, this clonotype was seen a few times. V is TRBV18 and J is TRBJ1-2; the D gene is possibly TRBD1 (6 bases). Per germline, CDR1 KGHSH and CDR2 LQKENI. This CDR3 is built from 16 residues. The V and J ends lost 0 bases and 4 bases respectively, with 15 bases between them. CDR3 amino acids: CASSPPSGADPYGYTF. As DNA, the CDR3 is TGTGCCAGCTCACCACCGTCGGGGGCAGACCCCTATGGCTACACCTTC.

This sequence joins TRBV7-6 and TRBJ1-1, with 8 bases matching TRBD1. The CDR3 has 16 amino acids. CDR1 and CDR2 from the germline V gene are SGHVS and FNYEAQ. V lost 0 bases, J lost 4 bases, and 7 bases stayed unmatched. The CDR3 is CASSLAGQGAVTEAFF. The CDR3 bases are TGTGCCAGCAGCTTAGCGGGGCAGGGGGCGGTCACTGAAGCTTTCTTT.

This clonotype was seen at least ten times. This CDR3 is CASSFWQGRGETQYF. CDR3 nucleotide sequence: TGTGCCAGCAGTTTTTGGCAGGGTAGAGGAGAGACCCAGTACTTC. The V call is TRBV12-3 or TRBV12-4, the J call TRBJ2-5; perhaps TRBD1 as D (5 bases). Trimming took off 3 bases at V and 4 bases at J, with 15 bases between the two ends. The CDR3 totals 15 residues.

V gene TRBV24-1 combines with J gene TRBJ2-7; no reliable D call. Per the germline V gene, CDR1 is KGHDR and CDR2 is SFDVKD. Between the trimmed V and J ends, which lost 4 bases and 4 bases, there was a span of 10 bases. This CDR3 comprises 13 residues. The CDR3 region has the DNA TGTGCCACCAGTGAACCTGGAAATTACGAGCAGTACTTC. Translating it yields CATSEPGNYEQYF.

This clonotype was observed at least ten times. This sequence joins TRBV5-1 and TRBJ1-1, with TRBD1 as a possible D gene (5 bases). There are 14 residues in the CDR3. Trimming left V 7 bases short and J 4 bases short, with 17 bases between. CDR1 and CDR2 from the germline V gene are SGHRS and YFSETQ. CDR3 amino acids: CASSTEGQGTEAFF. The CDR3 coding sequence is TGCGCCAGCTCCACGGAGGGGCAGGGCACTGAAGCTTTCTTT.

Remarks on this clonotype: A much larger clone differs from this one at a single base, so this may be a read error. The CDR3 loop reads CASGLGRQHQPQHF. CDR3 nucleotide sequence: TGTGCCAGCGGTTTGGGGAGACAGCATCAGCCCCAGCATTTT. V usage is TRBV2 and J usage is TRBJ1-5; TRBD1 is a possible D gene (5 bases). This CDR3 has 14 residues. V dropped 8 bases and J dropped 5 bases, with 16 bases sitting between them. Per germline, CDR1 SNHLY and CDR2 FYNNEI.

This clonotype was found many times. The chain carries TRBV2 and TRBJ1-5, with 9 bases fitting TRBD1. Germline CDR1 and CDR2: SNHLY and FYNNEI. The junction had 7 bases not matched to a gene; V was cut back by 6 bases and J by 4 bases. The CDR3 runs 15 residues. The chain's CDR3 is CASSPYGQGNQPQHF. CDR3 coding DNA: TGTGCCAGCAGCCCTTACGGACAGGGGAATCAGCCCCAGCATTTT.

This clonotype was seen many times. V and J are TRBV28 and TRBJ2-7; TRBD2 is a possible D gene (6 bases). Germline V gene lookup returns CDR1 MDHEN and CDR2 SYDVKM. With 5 bases removed from V and 4 bases from J, the gap between germline ends came to 21 bases. The CDR3 extends over 16 amino acids. As DNA, the CDR3 is TGTGCCAGCAGTACAGAAGGGGCACCGGGAGATTACGAGCAGTACTTC. It encodes CASSTEGAPGDYEQYF. Supplemented by reference TRBV28 and TRBJ2-7, the full variable domain reads DVKVTQSSRYLVKRTGEKVFLECVQDMDHENMFWYRQDPGLGLRLIYFSYDVKMKEKGDIPEGYSVSREKKERFSLILESASTNQTSMYLCASSTEGAPGDYEQYFGPGTRLTVT.

This clonotype was counted at least ten times. This chain links TRBV11-2 with TRBJ2-5; 8 nucleotides agree with TRBD2. The V gene end was trimmed by 1 base and the J gene end by 5 bases; junction bases not matched to a gene: 12. The germline gives CDR1 SGHAT, CDR2 FQNNGV. The length of the CDR3 is 17 residues. The CDR3 reads CASSLARWSGGSETQYF. The CDR3 bases are TGTGCCAGCAGCTTAGCTCGGTGGTCGGGGGGGTCGGAGACCCAGTACTTC.

The sample holds a few counts of this clonotype. V and J are TRBV5-1 and TRBJ2-1; D uncertain. Looked up from germline, CDR1 is SGHRS and CDR2 is YFSETQ. Trimming shortened V by 2 bases and J by 7 bases, and 13 bases separated the two germline ends. There are 14 residues in the CDR3. CDR3 amino acids: CASSFSRVENEQFF. The CDR3 region has the DNA TGCGCCAGCAGCTTTTCTCGGGTGGAGAATGAGCAGTTCTTC.

This clonotype has more than one count but fewer than ten. The chain has TRBV6-2 or TRBV6-3 and TRBJ1-2, with D possibly being TRBD1 (6 bases). The length of the CDR3 is 14 residues. With 6 bases removed from V and 5 bases from J, the gap between germline ends came to 16 bases. Germline V gene data show CDR1 as MNHEY and CDR2 as SVGEGT. This CDR3 reads CASRPTGTHYGYTF. CDR3 bases: TGTGCCAGCAGGCCCACCGGGACACATTATGGCTACACCTTC.

Ten or more counts support this clonotype. The chain joins TRBV28 to TRBJ2-2; tentatively, D is TRBD1 or TRBD2 (5 bases each). CDR1 and CDR2 from the germline V gene are MDHEN and SYDVKM. Trimming cost V 0 bases and J 9 bases, with 11 bases left between them. The CDR3 is 14 residues long. The CDR3 loop reads CASSLWRGARELFF. CDR3 DNA sequence: TGTGCCAGCAGTTTATGGAGGGGTGCGAGGGAGCTGTTTTTT.